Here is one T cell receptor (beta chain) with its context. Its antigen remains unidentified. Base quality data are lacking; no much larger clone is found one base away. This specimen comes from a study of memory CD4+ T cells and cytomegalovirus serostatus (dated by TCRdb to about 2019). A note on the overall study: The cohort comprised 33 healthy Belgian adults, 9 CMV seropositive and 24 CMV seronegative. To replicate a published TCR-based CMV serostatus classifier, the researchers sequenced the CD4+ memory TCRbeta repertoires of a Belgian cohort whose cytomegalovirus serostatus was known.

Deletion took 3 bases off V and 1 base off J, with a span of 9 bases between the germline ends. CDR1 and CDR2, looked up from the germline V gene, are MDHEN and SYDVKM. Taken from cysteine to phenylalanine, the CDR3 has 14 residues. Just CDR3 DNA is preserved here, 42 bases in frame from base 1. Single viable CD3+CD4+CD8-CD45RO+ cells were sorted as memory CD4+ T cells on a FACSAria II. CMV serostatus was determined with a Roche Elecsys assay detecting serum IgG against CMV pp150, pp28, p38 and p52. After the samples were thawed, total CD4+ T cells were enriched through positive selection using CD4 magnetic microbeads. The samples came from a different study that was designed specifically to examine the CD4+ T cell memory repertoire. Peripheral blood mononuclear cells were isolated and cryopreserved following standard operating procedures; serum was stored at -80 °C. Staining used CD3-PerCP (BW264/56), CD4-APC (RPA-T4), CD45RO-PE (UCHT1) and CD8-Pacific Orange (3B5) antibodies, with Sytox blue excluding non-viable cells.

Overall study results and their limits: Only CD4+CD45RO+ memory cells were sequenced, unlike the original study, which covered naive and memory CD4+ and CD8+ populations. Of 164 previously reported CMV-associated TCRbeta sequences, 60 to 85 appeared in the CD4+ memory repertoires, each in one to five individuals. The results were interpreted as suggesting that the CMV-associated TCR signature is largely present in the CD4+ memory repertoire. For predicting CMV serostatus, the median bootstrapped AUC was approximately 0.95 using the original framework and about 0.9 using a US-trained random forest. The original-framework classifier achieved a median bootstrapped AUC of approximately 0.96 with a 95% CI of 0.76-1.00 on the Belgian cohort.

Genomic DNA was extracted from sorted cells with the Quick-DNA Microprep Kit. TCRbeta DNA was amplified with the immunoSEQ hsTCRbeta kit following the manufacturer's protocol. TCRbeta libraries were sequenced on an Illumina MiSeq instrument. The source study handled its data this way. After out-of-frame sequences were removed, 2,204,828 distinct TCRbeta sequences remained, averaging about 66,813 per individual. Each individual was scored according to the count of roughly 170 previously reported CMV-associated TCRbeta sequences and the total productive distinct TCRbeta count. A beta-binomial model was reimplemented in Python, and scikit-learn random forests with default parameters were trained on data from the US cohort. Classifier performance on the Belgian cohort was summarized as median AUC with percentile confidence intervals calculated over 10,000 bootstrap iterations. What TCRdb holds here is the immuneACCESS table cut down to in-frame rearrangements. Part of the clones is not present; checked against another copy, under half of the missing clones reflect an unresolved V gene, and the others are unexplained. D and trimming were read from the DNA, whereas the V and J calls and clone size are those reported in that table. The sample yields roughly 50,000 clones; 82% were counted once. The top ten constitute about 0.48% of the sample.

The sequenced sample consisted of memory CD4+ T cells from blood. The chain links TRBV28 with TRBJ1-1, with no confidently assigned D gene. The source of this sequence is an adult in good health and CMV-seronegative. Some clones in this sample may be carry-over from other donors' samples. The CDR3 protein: CASSLGIPNTEAFF. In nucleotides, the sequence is TGTGCCAGCAGTTTGGGGATACCGAACACTGAAGCTTTCTTT.